The 8 T cell receptor beta chains in this list originate from one sample, sequenced in a study of T cell changes during pregnancy in multiple sclerosis. Assay: immunoSEQ multiplex PCR; the TCRdb copy retains only in-frame clones and omits some. The sample lists tens of thousands of clones, approximately 88% occurring once. The sequenced sample was peripheral blood, obtained in the first trimester of pregnancy. These receptors were obtained from a female donor in good health, enrolled as a control in a pregnancy study.

The chain links TRBV6-5 to TRBJ2-7; 10 bases map to TRBD2. Germline assignment: CDR1 MNHEY and CDR2 SVGAGI. V shed 2 bases, J shed 1 base, and the junction held 5 bases outside the gene matches. This CDR3 has 16 amino acids. The chain's CDR3 is CASSYVRTSGSYEQYF. In DNA form, the CDR3 reads TGTGCCAGCAGTTACGTGAGGACTAGCGGATCCTACGAGCAGTACTTC.

The V and J genes are TRBV7-2 and TRBJ2-7; D call uncertain. Germline V lookup: CDR1 SGHTA, CDR2 FQGNSA. Trimming removed 2 bases at V and 1 base at J, with 6 bases between. The CDR3 consists of 13 residues. Here the CDR3 reads CASSLPESYEQYF. The CDR3 region has the DNA TGTGCCAGCAGCTTACCGGAGTCCTACGAGCAGTACTTC.

The V call is TRBV6-5, the J call TRBJ1-3; 7 bases line up with TRBD1. The CDR3 consists of 15 residues. J lost 2 bases, V lost 2 bases, and 3 bases had no gene match. Looked up from germline, CDR1 is MNHEY and CDR2 is SVGAGI. The CDR3 protein is CASSYEGAAGNTIYF. In DNA form, the CDR3 reads TGTGCCAGCAGTTACGAGGGGGCAGCTGGAAACACCATATATTTT.

The V call is TRBV15, the J call TRBJ2-3; 10 nucleotides align to TRBD2. Looked up from germline, CDR1 is LNHNV and CDR2 is YYDKDF (reference sequence). The V and J ends lost 0 bases and 5 bases, in that order; junction bases with no gene match: 8. The CDR3 is made up of 17 amino acids. The CDR3 DNA sequence: TGTGCCACCAGCAGAGAACTAGCGGGGAGGTGGGGAGATACGCAGTATTTT. This codes for CATSRELAGRWGDTQYF.

This sequence joins TRBV19 and TRBJ2-7; 8 nucleotides align to TRBD2. V dropped 5 bases and J dropped 4; count of bases not matched to a gene: 10. Germline CDR1 and CDR2: LNHDA and SQIVND (reference sequence). The CDR3 is 15 residues long. The CDR3 sequence is CASSPRGGPEYEQYF. The CDR3 DNA reads TGTGCCAGTAGTCCACGGGGGGGCCCAGAATACGAGCAGTACTTC.

The chain links TRBV2 to TRBJ1-6, with a weak D call TRBD1 (6 bases). CDR1 and CDR2 from the germline V gene are SNHLY and FYNNEI. Trimming pared 3 bases from V and 8 bases from J, leaving 11 bases between. CDR3 size: 14 residues. CDR3 loop: CASSEGRGDSPLHF. DNA for the CDR3: TGTGCCAGCAGTGAGGGGAGGGGGGATTCACCCCTCCACTTT.

This clone showed up just once. V and J are TRBV7-2 and TRBJ2-7; TRBD2 matches at 13 bases. The germline V gene has CDR1 SGHTA and CDR2 FQGNSA. CDR3 length equals 18 residues. V lost 5 bases and J lost 1; bases outside the gene matches: 11. Here the CDR3 DNA reads TGTGCCAGCAGCCTCGGACTAGCGGGGGCTTCGGTTTCCTACGAGCAGTACTTC. Encoded protein: CASSLGLAGASVSYEQYF. Full variable domain (outside the CDR3, taken from reference TRBV7-2 and TRBJ2-7): GAGVSQSPSNKVTEKGKDVELRCDPISGHTALYWYRQSLGQGLEFLIYFQGNSAPDKSGLPSDRFSAERTGGSVSTLTIQRTQQEDSAVYLCASSLGLAGASVSYEQYFGPGTRLTVT.

This clone was detected once. The chain recombines TRBV4-1 with TRBJ2-7; 13 bases fit TRBD2. CDR1 MGHRA and CDR2 YSYEKL come from the germline V gene. This CDR3 region has 16 residues. V trimming: 4 bases; J trimming: 0 bases; junction bases outside the gene matches: 3. This CDR3 is CASSRGLAGVSYEQYF. The DNA for the CDR3 is TGCGCCAGCAGCCGAGGACTAGCGGGGGTCTCCTACGAGCAGTACTTC.